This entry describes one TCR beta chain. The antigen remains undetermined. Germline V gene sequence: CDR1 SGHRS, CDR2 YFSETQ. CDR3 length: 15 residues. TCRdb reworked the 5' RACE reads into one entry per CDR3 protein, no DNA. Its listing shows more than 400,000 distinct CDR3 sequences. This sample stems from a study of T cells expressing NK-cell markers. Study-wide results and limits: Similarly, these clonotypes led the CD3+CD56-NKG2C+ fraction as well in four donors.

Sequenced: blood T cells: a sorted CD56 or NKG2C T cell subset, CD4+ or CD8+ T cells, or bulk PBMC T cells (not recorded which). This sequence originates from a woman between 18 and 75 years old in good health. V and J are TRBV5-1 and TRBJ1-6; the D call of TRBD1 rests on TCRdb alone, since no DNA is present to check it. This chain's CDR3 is CASSSETGGSSPLHF.